This passage covers 6 T cell receptor beta chains from one sample sequenced in a study of identical twins. Each CDR3 protein gets one entry after TCRdb re-called the 5' RACE reads with MiXCR. Here the sample spans 700,000 or so distinct CDR3 sequences, 20% to 25% being singletons. The same data also went into a second study, on T cells expressing NK-cell markers.

The specimen was PBMCs. These receptors came from a young woman in good health.

This clonotype was seen a handful of times. This chain connects TRBV20-1 to TRBJ2-3, with D hard to call. V shed 3 bases and J shed 8 bases, with 6 bases lying between them. This CDR3 spans 10 amino acids. Looked up from germline, CDR1 is DFQATT and CDR2 is SNEGSKA (reference sequence). CDR3 in amino acids: CSASRSTQYF. CDR3 nucleotides: TGCAGTGCTAGTCGAAGTACGCAGTATTTT.

This clonotype was seen ten or more times. The chain couples TRBV5-1 to TRBJ2-7; D unclear. Germline-derived CDR1 and CDR2 are SGHRS and YFSETQ. CDR3 length equals 13 residues. V lost 5 bases and J lost 0, with 9 bases in between. The CDR3 region has the DNA TGCGCCAGCAGAAGCGCGAGCTCCTACGAGCAGTACTTC. It yields the protein CASRSASSYEQYF.

This clonotype was counted ten times or more. J is TRBJ2-1 and V is TRBV20-1; D remains unclear. Germline CDR1 and CDR2: DFQATT and SNEGSKA (reference sequence). The V end lost 6 bases, the J end lost 0 bases, and 15 bases lay between the germline ends. This CDR3 is 15 amino acids long. CDR3 nucleotides: TGCAGTGCGAGTCGTCCGGGCCCCTCCTACAATGAGCAGTTCTTC. This codes for CSASRPGPSYNEQFF.

The chain couples TRBV10-2 to TRBJ1-1; D not resolved. Trimming took off 6 bases at V and 4 bases at J, with 12 bases between the two ends. CDR1 WSHSY and CDR2 SAAADI come from the germline V gene. The CDR3 contains 13 residues. The CDR3 reads CASRGGTLTEAFF. Here the CDR3 DNA reads TGCGCCAGCAGGGGCGGTACCCTCACTGAAGCTTTCTTT.

A few counts support this clonotype. The rearrangement links TRBV10-3 to TRBJ2-7, with D unresolved. The CDR3 contains 13 residues. The germline V gene has CDR1 ENHRY and CDR2 SYGVKD. Trimming took 4 bases from V and 2 from J, leaving 9 bases between them. As DNA, the CDR3 is TGTGCCATCAGTGGTTTTCGCACCTACGAGCAGTACTTC. Translating it yields CAISGFRTYEQYF.

This clonotype was detected many times. This chain joins TRBV27 and TRBJ1-1; D might be TRBD1 (6 bases). Germline assignment: CDR1 MNHEY and CDR2 SMNVEV (reference sequence). The length of the CDR3 is 15 residues. Trimming took off 7 bases at V and 5 bases at J, with 20 bases between the two ends. CDR3 DNA: TGTGCCAGCACCCTGGGGTCAGGGGCGGGGACTGAAGCTTTCTTT. It encodes CASTLGSGAGTEAFF.